This section outlines one T cell receptor beta chain sequence together with its context. As handled by the study authors: Amplification of reference gene primers was used by the study to estimate nucleated cell counts. Profiled with immunoSEQ multiplex PCR; TCRdb holds only in-frame clones, not every one. V and J calls plus clone size are reproduced from that table; the DNA served to infer D and trimming. The data show roughly 230,000 clones, roughly 91% seen once. The record originates from a study of blood T cell repertoires in COVID-19. This CDR3 spans 13 amino acids. Deletions cut 6 bases from V and 2 bases from J, with 11 bases between.

Sequencing used peripheral blood. The origin of this receptor is a man aged 30-40 years with COVID-19, enrolled during active disease. The chain combines TRBV12-3 or TRBV12-4 with TRBJ2-7; D remains ambiguous. The CDR3 nucleotides are TGTGCCAGCAGGGCGACAAACGCCTACGAGCAGTACTTC. Its protein is CASRATNAYEQYF.